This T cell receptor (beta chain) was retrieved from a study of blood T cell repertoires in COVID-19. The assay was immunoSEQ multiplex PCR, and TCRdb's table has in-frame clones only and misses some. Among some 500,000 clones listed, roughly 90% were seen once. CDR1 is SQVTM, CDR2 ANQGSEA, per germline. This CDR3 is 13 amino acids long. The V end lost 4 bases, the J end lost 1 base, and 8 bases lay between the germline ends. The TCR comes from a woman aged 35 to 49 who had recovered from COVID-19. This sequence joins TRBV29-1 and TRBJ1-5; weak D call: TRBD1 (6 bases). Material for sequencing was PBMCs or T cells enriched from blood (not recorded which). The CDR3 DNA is TGCAGCGTTGGGACAGTCAGCAATCAGCCCCAGCATTTT. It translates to CSVGTVSNQPQHF.